One sample yielded the 17 T cell receptor beta chains listed below, sequenced in a study of cytomegalovirus exposure and HLA in healthy donors. 60 Vbeta and 13 Jbeta primers were used in PCR. The repertoire was sequenced with immunoSEQ multiplex PCR; TCRdb's copy has only in-frame clones and lacks some. Of about 200,000 clones listed, over 80% are singletons. What was sequenced was PBMCs. The receptors here all came from a man aged 35 to 55 in good health and CMV-seropositive.

This clone was counted a single time. The genes are TRBV27 and TRBJ1-3; tentative D call: TRBD1 (6 bases). Trimming removed 6 bases at V and 0 bases at J, with 9 bases between. Germline V CDR1 and CDR2: MNHEY, SMNVEV (reference sequence). The CDR3 length is 14 residues. Here the CDR3 DNA reads TGTGCCAGCAGCCTGGACAGCTCTGGAAACACCATATATTTT. It encodes CASSLDSSGNTIYF.

The chain couples TRBV27 to TRBJ2-7; D is perhaps TRBD2 (6 bases). V shed 7 bases and J shed 5 bases, with 12 bases lying between them. Per germline, CDR1 MNHEY and CDR2 SMNVEV (reference sequence). There are 12 residues in the CDR3. CDR3 sequence: CASIGPGDEQYV. CDR3 in DNA: TGTGCCAGCATAGGCCCGGGAGACGAGCAGTACGTC.

The chain combines TRBV5-1 with TRBJ1-4; D gene ambiguous. CDR1 is SGHRS, CDR2 YFSETQ, per germline. CDR3 length: 14 residues. Trimming stripped 1 base from V and 7 bases from J, with 11 bases between. The CDR3 DNA reads TGCGCCAGCAGCTTGCGAGGATCTGGTGAAAAACTGTTTTTT. This codes for CASSLRGSGEKLFF.

V is TRBV19 and J is TRBJ2-2, with 10 bases matching TRBD2. V lost 7 bases to trimming and J lost 6 bases; unmatched junction nucleotides: 8. The CDR3 loop spans 15 amino acids. CDR1 and CDR2 (germline): LNHDA, SQIVND (reference sequence). CDR3 bases: TGTGCCAGTACCCCCGGGACTAGCGCCGCCGGGGAGCTGTTTTTT. It yields the protein CASTPGTSAAGELFF.

The chain is built from TRBV7-3 and TRBJ2-3; D is perhaps TRBD2 (6 bases). This CDR3 region has 16 residues. Germline V gene lookup returns CDR1 SGHTA and CDR2 FQGTGA. The ends were cut back, 2 bases at V and 1 base at J, with 13 bases in the middle. The DNA of the CDR3 is TGTGCCAGCAGCTTAGGTGCGGGAACCCGCACAGATACGCAGTATTTT. It specifies CASSLGAGTRTDTQYF.

This chain uses TRBV5-8 with TRBJ1-2; TRBD1 matches at 8 bases. CDR3 length: 15 residues. The trim removed 2 bases at V and 1 base at J, leaving 4 bases unmatched. CDR1 is SGHTS, CDR2 YDEGEE, per germline. CDR3 in DNA: TGTGCCAGCAGCTTAGACAGGGGACATAACTATGGCTACACCTTC. This encodes CASSLDRGHNYGYTF.

This clone was counted a few times. The rearrangement uses TRBV7-9 and TRBJ1-4; TRBD1 might be the D (5 bases). V dropped 5 bases and J dropped 6 bases, with 16 bases sitting between them. The CDR3 totals 15 residues. The V gene's germline CDR1 is SEHNR and CDR2 FQNEAQ (reference sequence). The CDR3 spells CASSTDRIVYEKLFF. The CDR3, as DNA: TGTGCCAGCAGCACCGACAGAATAGTTTATGAAAAACTGTTTTTT.

This chain uses TRBV25-1 with TRBJ2-5; TRBD1 is a possible D gene (6 bases). CDR1 is MGHDK and CDR2 is SYGVNS in the germline V gene. Trimming took off 1 base at V and 5 bases at J, with 17 bases between the two ends. The CDR3 covers 16 residues. The CDR3: CASSESTGSYWETQYF. The CDR3 coding sequence is TGTGCCAGCAGTGAATCGACAGGCTCTTATTGGGAGACCCAGTACTTC.

The rearrangement uses TRBV18 and TRBJ1-2; D is unclear. Germline CDR1 reads KGHSH; CDR2 reads LQKENI. This CDR3 contains 13 residues. Deletions cut 0 bases from V and 2 bases from J, with 4 bases between. CDR3 residues: CASSPPANYGYTF. The CDR3 DNA sequence: TGTGCCAGCTCACCACCGGCAAACTATGGCTACACCTTC.

CDR3 loop: CSVGQGDTNTEAFF. As DNA, the CDR3 is TGCAGCGTGGGACAGGGGGATACGAACACTGAAGCTTTCTTT. The genes are TRBV29-1 and TRBJ1-1, with TRBD1 matching over 11 bases. This CDR3 spans 14 amino acids. V lost 6 bases and J lost 1; bases outside the gene matches: 4. Looked up from germline, CDR1 is SQVTM and CDR2 is ANQGSEA. Full variable domain (remainder filled in from reference TRBV29-1 and TRBJ1-1): SAVISQKPSRDICQRGTSLTIQCQVDSQVTMMFWYRQQPGQSLTLIATANQGSEATYESGFVIDKFPISRPNLTFSTLTVSNMSPEDSSIYLCSVGQGDTNTEAFFGQGTRLTVV.

This chain joins TRBV5-1 and TRBJ2-1; TRBD2 matches at 8 bases. With V trimmed by 4 bases and J by 1 base, 13 bases remained unmatched. Per the germline V gene, CDR1 is SGHRS and CDR2 is YFSETQ. The CDR3 is made up of 18 amino acids. The CDR3 sequence is CASSPLPAGVGSYNEQFF. Here the CDR3 DNA reads TGCGCCAGCAGCCCTCTGCCAGCGGGAGTAGGTTCCTACAATGAGCAGTTCTTC.

V usage is TRBV6-5 and J usage is TRBJ1-1; 11 bases agree with TRBD1. V dropped 1 base and J dropped 7; count of bases not matched to a gene: 8. CDR1 is MNHEY and CDR2 is SVGAGI in the germline V gene. The CDR3 sequence is 16 residues long. Here the CDR3 DNA reads TGTGCCAGCAGTTACTACCGGACAGGGGGCCTCCATGAAGCTTTCTTT. This gives the protein CASSYYRTGGLHEAFF.

The table lists this clone with a few counts. The chain links TRBV19 to TRBJ1-1; TRBD1 matches at 8 bases. V lost 7 bases to trimming and J lost 11 bases; unmatched junction nucleotides: 9. The CDR3 sequence is 12 residues long. The germline V gene has CDR1 LNHDA and CDR2 SQIVND (reference sequence). In DNA, the CDR3 is TGTGCCAGTAACCCAGGGGGCGCGGATGCTTTCTTT. This translates into CASNPGGADAFF.

The chain links TRBV6-5 to TRBJ2-5; TRBD1 matches at 7 bases. J lost 2 bases, V lost 2 bases, and 5 bases had no gene match. CDR1 and CDR2 (germline): MNHEY, SVGAGI. The CDR3 loop spans 15 amino acids. DNA of the CDR3: TGTGCCAGCAGTTACGGGGGACAGATACAAGAGACCCAGTACTTC. Translation: CASSYGGQIQETQYF.

V is TRBV18 and J is TRBJ2-1; 7 bases line up with TRBD1. V lost 4 bases and J lost 9; bases outside the gene matches: 15. Germline V gene lookup returns CDR1 KGHSH and CDR2 LQKENI. The CDR3 runs 16 residues. The CDR3 DNA reads TGTGCCAGCTCACTATCATTGACAGGGAATGGGGGTGAGCAGTTCTTC. It codes for CASSLSLTGNGGEQFF.

The rearrangement uses TRBV21-1 and TRBJ2-1; TRBD1 is the table's D call, not checked against the DNA. TRBV21-1 is a pseudogene. This CDR3 region has 14 residues. CDR3 nucleotides: TGTGCCAGCAGCACAGACAGGGTTTACAATGAGCAGTTCTTC. Its translation is CASSTDRVYNEQFF.

There are a few counts of this clone. The same CDR3 can be traced to other DNA sequences in this sample. The CDR3 region is CASSLGANTEAFF. The CDR3 DNA sequence: TGTGCCAGCAGCTTAGGGGCGAACACTGAAGCTTTCTTT. The chain uses TRBV11-2 and TRBJ1-1; D remains unclear. Germline-derived CDR1 and CDR2 are SGHAT and FQNNGV. The CDR3 covers 13 residues. The V end lost 1 base, the J end lost 1 base, and 4 bases lay between the germline ends.